This section outlines one T cell receptor beta chain sequence together with its context. Original analysis: The assay estimated nucleated cells by amplifying reference gene primers. Sequenced by immunoSEQ multiplex PCR; TCRdb stores in-frame clones only, minus some. V, J and clone size derive from that table, while D and trimming were established from the DNA sequence. The repertoire holds approximately 170,000 clones, 75% to 85% seen once, with 11% in the top ten. The data were taken from a study of blood T cell repertoires in COVID-19. Study overall: The United States, Italy and Spain were the sources of the acute and convalescent COVID-19 samples. Nucleic acid was either cDNA or gDNA, and it came from T cells, B-cell-depleted T cells, or PBMCs.

The V and J ends lost 0 bases and 7 bases respectively, with 15 bases between them. This CDR3 comprises 15 residues. CDR1 and CDR2 (germline): LNHNV, YYDKDF (reference sequence). The V call is TRBV15, the J call TRBJ2-5, with D possibly being TRBD2 (6 bases). The sample consisted of peripheral blood. This sequence was found in a human donor in a cohort sampled during active COVID-19. CDR3 DNA sequence: TGTGCCACCAGCAGAGATTGGGGCGCGGGAAGGACCCAGTACTTC. Encoded protein: CATSRDWGAGRTQYF.